Here is one TCR beta chain with its context. Generated by immunoSEQ multiplex PCR, the TCRdb table keeps only in-frame clones and is missing some. The data hold some 2 million clones, with roughly 94% observed a single time. The data are from a study of shared clonotypes between healthy human individuals. The CDR3 is 15 amino acids. Germline V lookup: CDR1 GTSNPN, CDR2 SVGIG (reference sequence). The ends were cut back, 1 base at V and 3 bases at J, with 16 bases in the middle. The sequence derives from a man aged 18 to 29 in good health. The sequencing sample was made of naive CD4+ T cells sorted from blood. Subset in this sample: CD45RA+ positively selected. The chain employs TRBV30 and TRBJ2-7, with D perhaps matching TRBD2 (6 bases). CDR3 in DNA: TGTGCCTGGAGTGCCACTCGGGGGTCAGGCTACGAGCAGTACTTC. Encoded protein: CAWSATRGSGYEQYF.